The TCR beta chain under discussion was sequenced for a study of tumor and adjacent non-tumor tissue in lung cancer (dated by TCRdb to 2017 to 2018). Background on the whole study: Patients with adenocarcinoma (approximately 12), squamous cell carcinoma (2) and small cell lung cancer (1) were included in the cohort. For each patient, one tumor sample and one normal lung sample were taken, giving some 33 paired specimens that underwent TCRbeta CDR3 sequencing. In total, sequencing yielded approximately 130,000,000 productive TCRbeta reads, which works out to an average of approximately 4 million reads per sample. The study compared bulk TCRbeta repertoires from lung tumor tissue and matched distant non-tumor lung tissue of around 14 lung cancer patients. The 15 or so patients were aged roughly 31 to 80 years, included about ten men and 5 women, and had TNM stage I to III disease.

Of note for this clonotype: There is no known antigen for this receptor. The junction shows a germline mismatch at one end, possibly a read error.

Library prep was done by multiplex PCR. For sequencing, an Illumina HiSeq 2500 was employed. TCRbeta libraries were built by three rounds of nested PCR using primers (Table S4), following protocols modified from ARM-PCR. Before sequencing, PCR products of 200-500 bp were excised from the gel and purified with the QIAquick gel extraction kit. In the source study's methods: Reads were cleaned using Trimmomatic, were merged into complete CDR3 sequences using FLASH, and were assigned to V(D)J germline segments using MiTCR. VDJtools was used to compute clonal diversity as the inverse Simpson's index. In-frame sequences lacking a premature stop codon were counted as productive reads. TCRdb itself trimmed the public reads at Q25 with fastp, ran MiXCR and retained productive beta chains. For every CDR3 protein sequence, its rows merge into one entry that carries the most common genes and DNA. These V and J calls are TCRdb output, not the study's own analysis. Recorded for this sample are 120,000 or so distinct CDR3 sequences; about 66% of them occurred a single time. The ten most abundant clones make up about 13% of the sample.

CDR1 and CDR2 are read off the germline V gene as SGHAT and FQNNGV. The CDR3 runs 14 residues from the cysteine to the phenylalanine. Just CDR3 DNA is preserved here, 42 bases in frame from base 1. Bulk unsorted tissue served as the source for RNA extraction, and RNA quality was assessed using a NanoDrop ND-1000 and an Agilent 2100. The donors were newly diagnosed lung cancer patients admitted for thoracic surgery in China from August to November 2014 who had not received prior chemotherapy. Anyone who had undergone radiotherapy or chemotherapy before, or who had another cancer at the same time, was left out of the study. Surgical tissue pieces of roughly 1-2.2 cm3 were preserved in RNAlater solution and stored at -80 °C until use. Results the study describes overall, beyond this receptor: Because peripheral blood was not sequenced, blood TCRbeta repertoires in the lung cancer patients of the study were not examined. TCR diversity (inverse Simpson) was significantly higher in tumor than in normal lung tissue (around 460 vs 160, P = 0.0075, Mann-Whitney U test). Younger patients had significantly higher TCR diversity, and higher tumor TCR diversity was associated with shorter overall and disease-free survival. The top 100 clones accounted for a significantly larger cumulative portion of the repertoire in normal lung than in tumor tissue. The methods do not name the sequencing platform or mention unique molecular identifiers. Only around 14 patients were in the cohort, and the authors stated that larger samples and more detailed clinical data are needed.

The specimen sequenced was lung tumor tissue. Recombination linked TRBV11-2 to TRBJ2-3; a stretch of 7 junction bases matches TRBD2. This TCR came from a man aged 25-45 years with non-small cell lung cancer. The CDR3 amino acid sequence is: CDSTPPGGTDTQYF. The nucleotide sequence is given as TGTGACAGCACCCCCCCGGGAGGAACAGATACACAGTATTTT.